This note documents a single T cell receptor (beta chain) sequence. The data belong to a study of blood T cell repertoires in COVID-19. Across the study: PBMCs, B-cell-depleted T cells, or T cells provided the cDNA or gDNA that made up the material.

Clones were read by immunoSEQ multiplex PCR, and TCRdb kept only the in-frame ones, dropping some. The sample includes about 180,000 clones, roughly 83% of them seen just once. Trimming removed 0 bases from V and 3 bases from J; junction bases left unmatched: 1. In germline, CDR1 is SGHNT, CDR2 YYREEE (reference sequence). This CDR3 spans 14 amino acids. The sequenced material came from peripheral blood. V is TRBV5-4 and J is TRBJ2-7, with 9 bases aligning to TRBD2. This TCR came from a human donor in a cohort sampled during active COVID-19. The CDR3 sequence: CASSLGLADYEQYF. The CDR3 bases are TGTGCCAGCAGCTTGGGACTAGCGGACTACGAGCAGTACTTC.